This T cell receptor beta chain was sequenced for a study of OX40 agonist ivuxolimab in advanced cancers. The junction had 5 bases not matched to a gene; V was cut back by 6 bases and J by 4 bases. Germline values: CDR1 MNHEY, CDR2 SVGAGI. The CDR3 totals 14 residues. TCRdb keeps only in-frame clones here, not all; method: immunoSEQ multiplex PCR. This sample yields 50,000 or so clones, of which roughly 88% are seen a single time; over 0.5% belongs to the top ten. This chain uses TRBV6-5 with TRBJ1-4; 7 bases are shared with TRBD1. This TCR was sampled from an adult with an advanced solid tumor such as melanoma, head and neck, liver or kidney cancer. Here the sequenced sample was CD4+ or CD8+ T cells sorted from blood, taken in a trial of the OX40 agonist ivuxolimab. CDR3 sequence (DNA): TGTGCCAGCAGACCTCACAGGGGTAATGAAAAACTGTTTTTT. Protein sequence: CASRPHRGNEKLFF.